This TCR beta chain was profiled in a study of neurological immune-mediated disorders. The cDNA came from 5'RACE with 10-nucleotide random UMIs. Each CDR3 protein is one row after TCRdb ran MiXCR on the 5' RACE reads. The table includes some 15,000 distinct CDR3 sequences, about 20% detected once. Per the germline V gene, CDR1 is SGHTA and CDR2 is FQGTGA. The germline V and J ends were trimmed by 5 bases and 1 base, with 9 bases remaining between them. This CDR3 contains 14 residues. In this sample, this clonotype is medium-sized. Its target is unknown. Study-level points and caveats: Expanded clones shared no identical CDR3 amino acid sequences across subjects, which suggested private TCR-beta repertoires in all groups.

Sequencing was carried out using PBMCs. The rearrangement joins TRBV7-3 to TRBJ2-1; the D gene is possibly TRBD2 (5 bases). This TCR came from a man aged 45-65 years in good health. The CDR3 sequence: CASSLDSSYNEQFF. The CDR3 DNA is TGTGCCAGCAGCCTGGACTCTTCCTACAATGAGCAGTTCTTC.